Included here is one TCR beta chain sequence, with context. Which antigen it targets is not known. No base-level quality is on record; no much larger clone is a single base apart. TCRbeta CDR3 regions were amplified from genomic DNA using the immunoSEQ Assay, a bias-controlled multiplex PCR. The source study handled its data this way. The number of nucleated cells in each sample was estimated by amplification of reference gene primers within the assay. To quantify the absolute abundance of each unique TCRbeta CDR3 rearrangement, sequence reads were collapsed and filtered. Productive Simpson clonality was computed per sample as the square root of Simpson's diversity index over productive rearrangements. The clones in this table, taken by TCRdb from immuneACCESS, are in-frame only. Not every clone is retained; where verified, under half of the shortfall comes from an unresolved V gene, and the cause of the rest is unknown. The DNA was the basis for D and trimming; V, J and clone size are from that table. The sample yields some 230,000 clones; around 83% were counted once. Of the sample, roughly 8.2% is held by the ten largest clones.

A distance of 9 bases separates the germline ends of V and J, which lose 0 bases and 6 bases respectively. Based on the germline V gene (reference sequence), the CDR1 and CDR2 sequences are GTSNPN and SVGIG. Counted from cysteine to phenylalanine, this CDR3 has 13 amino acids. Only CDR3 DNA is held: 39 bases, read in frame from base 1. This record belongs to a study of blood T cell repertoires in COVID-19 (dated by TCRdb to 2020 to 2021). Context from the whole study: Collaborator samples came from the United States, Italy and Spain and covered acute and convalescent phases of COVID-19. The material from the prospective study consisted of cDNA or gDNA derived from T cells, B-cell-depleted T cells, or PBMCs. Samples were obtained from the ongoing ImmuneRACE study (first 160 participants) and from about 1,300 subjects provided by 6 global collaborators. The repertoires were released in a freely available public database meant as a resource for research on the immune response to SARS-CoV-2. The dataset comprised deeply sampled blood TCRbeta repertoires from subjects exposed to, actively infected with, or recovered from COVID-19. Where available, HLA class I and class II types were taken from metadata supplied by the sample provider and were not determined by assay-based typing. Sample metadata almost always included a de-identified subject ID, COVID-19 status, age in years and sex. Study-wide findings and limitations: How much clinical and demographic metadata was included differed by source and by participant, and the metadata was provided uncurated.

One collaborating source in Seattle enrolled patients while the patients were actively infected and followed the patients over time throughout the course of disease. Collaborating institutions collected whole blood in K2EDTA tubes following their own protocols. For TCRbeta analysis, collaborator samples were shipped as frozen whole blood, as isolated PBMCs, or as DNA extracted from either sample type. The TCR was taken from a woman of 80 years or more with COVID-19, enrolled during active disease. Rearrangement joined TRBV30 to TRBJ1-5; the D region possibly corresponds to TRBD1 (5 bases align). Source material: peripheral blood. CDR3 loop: CAWSVQVGQPQHF. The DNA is TGTGCCTGGAGTGTACAGGTCGGTCAGCCCCAGCATTTT.